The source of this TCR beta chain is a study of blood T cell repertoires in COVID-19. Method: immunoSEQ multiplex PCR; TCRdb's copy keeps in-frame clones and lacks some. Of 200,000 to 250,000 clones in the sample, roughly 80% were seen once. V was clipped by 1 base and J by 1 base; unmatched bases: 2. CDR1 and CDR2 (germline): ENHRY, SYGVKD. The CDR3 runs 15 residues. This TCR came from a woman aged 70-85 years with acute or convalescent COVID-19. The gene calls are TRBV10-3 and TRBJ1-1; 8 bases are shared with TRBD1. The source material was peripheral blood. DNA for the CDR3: TGTGCCATCAGTGAGTTCGGACAGGGGAACACTGAAGCTTTCTTT. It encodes CAISEFGQGNTEAFF.